This T cell receptor beta chain was sequenced in a study of blood T cell repertoires in COVID-19. Whole-study context: COVID-19 samples collected from the United States, Italy and Spain covered acute and convalescent phases. Nucleic acid was either cDNA or gDNA, and it came from T cells, B-cell-depleted T cells, or PBMCs.

This CDR3 contains 13 residues. V lost 2 bases and J lost 2, with 6 bases in between. From germline, CDR1 is LNHDA and CDR2 SQIVND (reference sequence). As processed by the authors: Estimation of nucleated cell counts was performed using reference gene primer amplification. The table came from immunoSEQ multiplex PCR; TCRdb's copy has only in-frame clones and leaves some out. For V, J and clone size, that table is used; D and trimming come from the DNA. This table has approximately 250,000 clones, 75% to 90% appearing once. Source material: peripheral blood. J is TRBJ2-5 and V is TRBV19; D is unclear. This receptor was taken from a human donor in a cohort sampled during active COVID-19. The DNA of the CDR3 is TGTGCCAGTAGTATACCCGGGCAAGAGACCCAGTACTTC. Translated: CASSIPGQETQYF.